These T cell receptor beta chains were read from a single sample in a study of cytomegalovirus exposure and HLA in healthy donors. Sequencing was performed with immunoSEQ multiplex PCR; in TCRdb, only in-frame clones are kept and a portion is missing. Of about 360,000 clones in the sample, roughly 89% were seen once. The specimen was PBMCs. The receptors stem from a woman younger than 30 in good health and CMV-seronegative. Both conserved end residues are part of each CDR3. The order of the fields is V gene, CDR3 protein.

v_call: TRBV27; cdr3_aa: CASSLPRQGVNNEQFF
v_call: TRBV7-9; cdr3_aa: CASSEQTGVNTEAFF
v_call: TRBV28; cdr3_aa: CASSTGTGAYLETQYF
v_call: TRBV29-1; cdr3_aa: CSVERQGAGYTF
v_call: TRBV29-1; cdr3_aa: CSVDPRGQPRDTQYF
v_call: TRBV7-8; cdr3_aa: CASTPQGGNQPQHF
v_call: TRBV30; cdr3_aa: CAWSQGQPQHF
v_call: TRBV2; cdr3_aa: CASSEGHTGSYEQYF
v_call: TRBV6-1; cdr3_aa: CASSEAGTVNTGELFF
v_call: TRBV6-1; cdr3_aa: CASTEGFGAFF
v_call: TRBV27; cdr3_aa: CASSSGWAGYEQYF
v_call: TRBV5-1; cdr3_aa: CASSETGGFEAFF
v_call: TRBV7-2; cdr3_aa: CASSHTGVGGYTF
v_call: TRBV5-6; cdr3_aa: CASSLGLAFREQFF
v_call: TRBV21-1; cdr3_aa: CASSKASGVPTNDYGYTF
v_call: TRBV9; cdr3_aa: CASSWGELHGELFF
v_call: TRBV27; cdr3_aa: CASSNAGTLNTGELFF
v_call: TRBV12-1; cdr3_aa: CASSCCLLQETQYF
v_call: TRBV5-1; cdr3_aa: CASSLLPEETQYF
v_call: TRBV6-1; cdr3_aa: CASSERGHTEAFF
v_call: TRBV2; cdr3_aa: CASSVLVGVNTEAFF
v_call: TRBV2; cdr3_aa: CASSVKGGDYPFNEKLFF
v_call: TRBV4-1; cdr3_aa: CASSLGQAANEKLFF
v_call: TRBV28; cdr3_aa: CASRTKGLGGGSGSEQYF
v_call: TRBV5-1; cdr3_aa: CASSLGTTGMRDEQYF
v_call: TRBV27; cdr3_aa: CASSPGRGPNYEQYF
v_call: TRBV5-1; cdr3_aa: CASSVGHREETQYF
v_call: TRBV28; cdr3_aa: CASSLALNLGGEQYF
v_call: TRBV19; cdr3_aa: CASRETGYWDGYTF